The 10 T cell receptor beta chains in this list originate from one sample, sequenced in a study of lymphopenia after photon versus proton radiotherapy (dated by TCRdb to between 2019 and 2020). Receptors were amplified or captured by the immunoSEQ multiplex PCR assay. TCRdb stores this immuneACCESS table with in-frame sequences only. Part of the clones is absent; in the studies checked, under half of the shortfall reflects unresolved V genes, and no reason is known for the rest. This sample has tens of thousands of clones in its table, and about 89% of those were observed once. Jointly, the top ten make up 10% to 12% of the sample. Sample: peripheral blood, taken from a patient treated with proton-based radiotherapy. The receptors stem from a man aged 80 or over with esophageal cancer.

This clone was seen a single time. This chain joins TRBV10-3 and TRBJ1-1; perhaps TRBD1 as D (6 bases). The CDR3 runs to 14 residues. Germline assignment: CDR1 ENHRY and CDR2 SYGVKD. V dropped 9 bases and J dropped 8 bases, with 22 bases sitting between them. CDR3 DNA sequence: TGTGCCATACGTCGACAGGCTTCGGTAGTAGAAGCTTTCTTT. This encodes CAIRRQASVVEAFF.

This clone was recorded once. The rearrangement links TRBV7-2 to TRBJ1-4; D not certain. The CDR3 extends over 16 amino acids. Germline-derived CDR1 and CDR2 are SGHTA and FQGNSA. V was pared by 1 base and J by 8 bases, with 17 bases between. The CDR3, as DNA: TGTGCCAGCAGCTTAGGTGTGGCGGGGATGGGGGAAAAACTGTTTTTT. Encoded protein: CASSLGVAGMGEKLFF. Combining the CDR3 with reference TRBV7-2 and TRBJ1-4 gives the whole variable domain GAGVSQSPSNKVTEKGKDVELRCDPISGHTALYWYRQSLGQGLEFLIYFQGNSAPDKSGLPSDRFSAERTGGSVSTLTIQRTQQEDSAVYLCASSLGVAGMGEKLFFGSGTQLSVL.

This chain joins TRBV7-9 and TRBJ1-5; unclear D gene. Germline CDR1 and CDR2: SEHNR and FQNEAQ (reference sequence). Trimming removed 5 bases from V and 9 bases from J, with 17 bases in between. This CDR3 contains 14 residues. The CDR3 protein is CASSPSSPLGPQHF. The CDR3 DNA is TGTGCCAGCAGCCCGAGCTCCCCTCTTGGGCCCCAGCATTTT.

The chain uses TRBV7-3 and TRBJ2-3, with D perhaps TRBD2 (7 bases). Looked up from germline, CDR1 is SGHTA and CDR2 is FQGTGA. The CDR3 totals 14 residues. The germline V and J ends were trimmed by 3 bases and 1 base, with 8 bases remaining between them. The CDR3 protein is CASSFGGRTDTQYF. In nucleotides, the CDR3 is TGTGCCAGCAGCTTCGGGGGGCGCACAGATACGCAGTATTTT.

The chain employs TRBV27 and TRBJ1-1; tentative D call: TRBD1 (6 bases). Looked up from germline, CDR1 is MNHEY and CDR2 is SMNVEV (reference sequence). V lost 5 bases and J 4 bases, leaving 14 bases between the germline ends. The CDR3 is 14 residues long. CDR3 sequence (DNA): TGTGCCAGCAGTACAACACCAGGGGTCACTGAAGCTTTCTTT. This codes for CASSTTPGVTEAFF.

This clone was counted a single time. The CDR3: CASSPTGYGTGELFF. The CDR3 DNA reads as TGCGCCAGCAGCCCGACAGGGTATGGGACCGGGGAGCTGTTTTTT. V usage is TRBV5-1 and J usage is TRBJ2-2; 7 nucleotides line up with TRBD1. The CDR3 spans 15 residues. V dropped 4 bases and J dropped 5; count of bases not matched to a gene: 8. Germline lookup yields CDR1 SGHRS and CDR2 YFSETQ.

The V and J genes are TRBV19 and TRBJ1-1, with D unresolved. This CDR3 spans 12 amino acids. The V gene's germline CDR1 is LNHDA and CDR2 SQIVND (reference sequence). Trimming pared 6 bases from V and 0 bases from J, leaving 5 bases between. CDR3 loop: CASRILNTEAFF. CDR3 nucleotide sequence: TGTGCCAGTAGGATCTTGAACACTGAAGCTTTCTTT.

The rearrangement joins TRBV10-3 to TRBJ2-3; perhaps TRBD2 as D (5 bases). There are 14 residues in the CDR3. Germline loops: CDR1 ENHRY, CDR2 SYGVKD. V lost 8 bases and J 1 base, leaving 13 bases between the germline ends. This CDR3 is CAIQDYSGTDTQYF. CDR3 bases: TGTGCCATCCAAGACTACTCCGGCACAGATACGCAGTATTTT.

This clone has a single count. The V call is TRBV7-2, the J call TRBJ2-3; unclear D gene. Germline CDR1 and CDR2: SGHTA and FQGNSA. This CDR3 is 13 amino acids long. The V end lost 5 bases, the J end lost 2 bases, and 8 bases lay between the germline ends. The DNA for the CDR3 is TGTGCCAGCAGCCCACGGGCCACAGATACGCAGTATTTT. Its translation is CASSPRATDTQYF.

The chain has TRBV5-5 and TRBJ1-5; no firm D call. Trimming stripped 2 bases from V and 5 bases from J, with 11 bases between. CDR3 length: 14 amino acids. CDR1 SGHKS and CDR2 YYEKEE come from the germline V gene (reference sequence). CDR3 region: CASSFGRGDQPQHF. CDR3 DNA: TGTGCCAGCAGCTTCGGCAGAGGAGATCAGCCCCAGCATTTT.